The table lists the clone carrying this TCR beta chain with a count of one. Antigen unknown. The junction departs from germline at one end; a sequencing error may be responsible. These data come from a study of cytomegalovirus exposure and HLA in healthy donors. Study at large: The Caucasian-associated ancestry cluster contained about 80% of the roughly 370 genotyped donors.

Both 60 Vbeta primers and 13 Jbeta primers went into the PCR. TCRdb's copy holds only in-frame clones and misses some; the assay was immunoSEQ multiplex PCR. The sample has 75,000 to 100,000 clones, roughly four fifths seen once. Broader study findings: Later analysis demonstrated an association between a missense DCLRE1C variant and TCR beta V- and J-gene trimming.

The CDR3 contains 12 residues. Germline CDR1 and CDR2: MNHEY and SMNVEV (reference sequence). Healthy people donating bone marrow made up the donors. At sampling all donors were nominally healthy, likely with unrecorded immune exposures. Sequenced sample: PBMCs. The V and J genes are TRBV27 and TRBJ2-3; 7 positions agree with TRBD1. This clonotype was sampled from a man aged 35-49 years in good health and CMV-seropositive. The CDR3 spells CASGSGTVTQYF. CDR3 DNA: TGTGCCAGCGGTTCAGGGACAGTTACGCAGTATTTT.